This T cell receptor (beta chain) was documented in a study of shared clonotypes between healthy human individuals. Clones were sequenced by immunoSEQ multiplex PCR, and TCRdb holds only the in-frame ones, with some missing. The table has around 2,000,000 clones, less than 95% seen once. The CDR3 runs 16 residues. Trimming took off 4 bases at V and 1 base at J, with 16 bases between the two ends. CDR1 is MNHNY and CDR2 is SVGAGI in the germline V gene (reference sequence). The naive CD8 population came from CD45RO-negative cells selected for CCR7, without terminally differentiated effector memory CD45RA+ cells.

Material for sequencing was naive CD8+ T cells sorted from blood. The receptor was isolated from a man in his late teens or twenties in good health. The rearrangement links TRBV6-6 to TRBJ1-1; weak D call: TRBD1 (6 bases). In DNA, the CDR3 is TGTGCCAGCAGTTGGGGGTACAGGGTCTCGAACACTGAAGCTTTCTTT. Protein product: CASSWGYRVSNTEAFF.